These T cell receptor beta chains were read from a single sample in a study of beta chain features in type 1 diabetes. Clones were sequenced by immunoSEQ multiplex PCR, and TCRdb holds only the in-frame ones, with some missing. The table has 200,000 to 300,000 clones, roughly an eighth seen once; the top ten hold around 0.03%. Sequenced input: naive CD4+ T cells from blood. The source is a woman aged 40 to 55 in good health. Each CDR3 is given with its conserved first and last residue. The D gene is left open where the match is weak. Clone size, where shown, is once, few, many, or a class for clones that have expanded.

j_call clone_size v_call d_call cdr3_aa cdr3_nt
TRBJ2-7 few TRBV5-1 . CASNLDNEQYF TGCGCCAGCAACCTTGACAACGAGCAGTACTTC
TRBJ2-7 few TRBV11-2 . CASSLVGQFYEQYF TGTGCCAGCAGCTTAGTCGGACAGTTCTACGAGCAGTACTTC
TRBJ1-4 . TRBV29-1 . CSAQGYGEKLFF TGCAGCGCTCAGGGGTACGGTGAAAAACTGTTTTTT
TRBJ1-2 . TRBV9 . CASSGRVYEGGYTF TGTGCCAGCAGCGGGAGGGTCTACGAGGGGGGCTACACCTTC
TRBJ1-2 few TRBV7-2 TRBD1 CASTIRGNYGYTF TGTGCCAGCACCATCAGGGGGAACTATGGCTACACCTTC
TRBJ2-1 . TRBV19 . CASSTSGDLRFF TGTGCCAGTAGTACATCAGGGGATCTTCGGTTCTTC
TRBJ2-1 few TRBV18 TRBD2 CASSQGGGTYYNEQFF TGTGCCAGCTCACAGGGCGGGGGGACCTATTACAATGAGCAGTTCTTC
TRBJ1-1 few TRBV11-2 TRBD1 CASSSSDRGNTEAFF TGTGCCAGCAGCAGCTCGGACAGGGGTAACACTGAAGCTTTCTTT
TRBJ1-5 . TRBV19 TRBD1 CASMPAWGQKSNQPQHF TGTGCCAGTATGCCGGCATGGGGACAGAAAAGCAATCAGCCCCAGCATTTT
TRBJ2-7 few TRBV29-1 TRBD2 CSVEWAREGEQYF TGCAGCGTTGAGTGGGCCAGGGAGGGCGAGCAGTACTTC
TRBJ2-6 . TRBV4-1 TRBD1 CASSQEGQRSGANVLTF TGCGCCAGCAGCCAAGAGGGACAGAGATCTGGGGCCAACGTCCTGACTTTC
TRBJ1-3 . TRBV11-2 . CASSRTVHSGNTIYF TGTGCCAGCAGCCGAACAGTGCACTCTGGAAACACCATATATTTT
TRBJ2-7 . TRBV9 TRBD2 CASSPGLATYEQYF TGTGCCAGCAGCCCTGGACTAGCCACTTACGAGCAGTACTTC
TRBJ2-2 few TRBV18 TRBD1 CASSPWTGVKNTGELFF TGTGCCAGCTCACCATGGACAGGGGTCAAGAACACCGGGGAGCTGTTTTTT
TRBJ2-7 few TRBV5-1 TRBD2 CASSFTSGGYEQYF TGCGCCAGCAGCTTCACTAGCGGGGGATACGAGCAGTACTTC
TRBJ2-3 . TRBV18 . CASSPTGVSFADTQYF TGTGCCAGCTCACCGACAGGAGTGAGTTTCGCAGATACGCAGTATTTT
TRBJ2-2 . TRBV9 TRBD1 CASRRQGQTGELFF TGTGCCAGCAGACGACAGGGACAGACCGGGGAGCTGTTTTTT
TRBJ2-7 . TRBV6-1 . CASSEGRGIVYEQYF TGTGCCAGCAGTGAGGGCAGGGGTATCGTGTACGAGCAGTACTTC
TRBJ2-3 few TRBV29-1 . CSVEADSRADTQYF TGCAGCGTTGAAGCCGACAGCAGGGCAGATACGCAGTATTTT
TRBJ2-5 . TRBV18 . CASSPSYQETQYF TGTGCCAGCTCACCATCCTACCAAGAGACCCAGTACTTC
TRBJ1-2 . TRBV6-5 TRBD1 CASSLDRGVYGYTF TGTGCCAGCAGCCTCGACAGGGGTGTATATGGCTACACCTTC
TRBJ2-2 . TRBV5-1 . CASSERTDGILNTGELFF TGCGCCAGCAGCGAGCGGACGGACGGGATTTTAAACACCGGGGAGCTGTTTTTT
TRBJ1-5 . TRBV5-1 . CASSFTPGGDQPQHF TGCGCCAGCAGCTTTACGCCTGGAGGCGATCAGCCCCAGCATTTT
TRBJ2-7 . TRBV29-1 TRBD1 CSVEDGHRGNEQYF TGCAGCGTTGAAGACGGTCACAGGGGGAACGAGCAGTACTTC
TRBJ1-2 few TRBV11-2 . CASSLGSFGGYTF TGTGCCAGCAGCTTGGGGAGTTTCGGCGGCTACACCTTC
TRBJ2-7 . TRBV2 TRBD1 CASSEEGQGLHEQYF TGTGCCAGCAGTGAAGAGGGACAGGGGCTCCACGAGCAGTACTTC
TRBJ2-5 . TRBV5-1 TRBD2 CASSWGGSQETQYF TGCGCCAGCAGCTGGGGGGGGAGTCAGGAGACCCAGTACTTC
TRBJ1-1 few TRBV27 . CASSYGQGNTEAFF TGTGCCAGCAGTTATGGGCAGGGCAACACTGAAGCTTTCTTT
TRBJ2-5 . TRBV6-1 . CASSENGVWRETQYF TGTGCCAGCAGTGAAAATGGGGTATGGAGGGAGACCCAGTACTTC
TRBJ2-3 few TRBV6-1 TRBD2 CASSEGAGGPDTQYF TGTGCCAGCAGTGAAGGGGCGGGGGGGCCAGATACGCAGTATTTT
TRBJ2-4 . TRBV5-1 TRBD2 CASSLGLAGEGDIQYF TGCGCCAGCAGCTTAGGACTAGCGGGGGAGGGAGACATTCAGTACTTC
TRBJ2-5 few TRBV6-4 TRBD1 CASSETGGGETQYF TGTGCCAGCAGTGAAACAGGGGGAGGAGAGACCCAGTACTTC
TRBJ2-1 . TRBV9 . CASSVEGQYNEQFF TGTGCCAGCAGCGTAGAAGGACAGTACAATGAGCAGTTCTTC
TRBJ2-7 few TRBV6-1 . CASGLEGHYEQYF TGTGCCAGCGGCTTGGAGGGGCATTACGAGCAGTACTTC
TRBJ1-5 . TRBV29-1 . CSVVVHPAQHF TGCAGCGTTGTTGTACATCCTGCCCAGCATTTT
TRBJ2-5 few TRBV9 TRBD2 CASSTRGDNQETQYF TGTGCCAGCAGCACGCGGGGGGACAACCAAGAGACCCAGTACTTC
TRBJ2-2 . TRBV19 TRBD2 CASSIDDAGGPTGELFF TGTGCCAGTAGTATAGATGACGCGGGGGGGCCCACCGGGGAGCTGTTTTTT
TRBJ2-5 many TRBV7-9 . CASSAWGGETQYF TGTGCCAGCAGCGCGTGGGGCGGCGAGACCCAGTACTTC
TRBJ1-1 . TRBV6-6 . CASWRSDTEAFF TGTGCCAGCTGGCGGTCGGACACTGAAGCTTTCTTT
TRBJ2-7 . TRBV6-1 TRBD1 CASSEELQGAPVYEQYF TGTGCCAGCAGTGAAGAATTACAGGGGGCGCCGGTCTACGAGCAGTACTTC
TRBJ1-6 once TRBV11-3 . CASSLDGGLNSPLHF TGTGCCAGCAGCTTAGACGGGGGGCTTAATTCACCCCTCCACTTT
TRBJ1-2 . TRBV19 . CASSQRSSNYGYTF TGTGCCAGTAGTCAAAGGAGCTCAAACTATGGCTACACCTTC
TRBJ2-5 few TRBV11-2 TRBD2 CASSSGLALGETQYF TGTGCCAGCAGCTCCGGACTAGCTTTGGGGGAGACCCAGTACTTC
TRBJ2-2 once TRBV9 . CASSTQGELFF TGTGCCAGCAGCACACAGGGGGAGCTGTTTTTT
TRBJ2-3 few TRBV6-5 . CASSYRRGLSTDTQYF TGTGCCAGCAGTTACCGTCGGGGACTGAGCACAGATACGCAGTATTTT
TRBJ2-5 few TRBV7-8 . CASSLGRKETQYF TGTGCCAGCAGCTTAGGCAGGAAAGAGACCCAGTACTTC
TRBJ1-5 few TRBV25-1 . CASKSGSNQPQHF TGTGCCAGCAAGTCGGGGAGCAATCAGCCCCAGCATTTT
TRBJ2-1 . TRBV29-1 TRBD1 CSVERDRGYNEQFF TGCAGCGTTGAGCGGGACAGGGGGTACAATGAGCAGTTCTTC
TRBJ1-1 . TRBV28 TRBD1 CASSSGQGDTEAFF TGTGCCAGCAGTTCAGGACAGGGAGACACTGAAGCTTTCTTT
TRBJ2-2 . TRBV7-2 TRBD2 CASSLVGLAGGTNTGELFF TGTGCCAGCAGCTTAGTTGGTCTAGCGGGGGGGACGAACACCGGGGAGCTGTTTTTT
TRBJ1-5 . TRBV6-5 TRBD1 CASSETRGPRVQHF TGTGCCAGCAGTGAGACGAGGGGGCCCAGGGTCCAGCATTTT
TRBJ2-7 few TRBV19 . CASSINRQVAEQYF TGTGCCAGTAGTATCAACCGACAGGTTGCCGAGCAGTACTTC
TRBJ1-5 few TRBV19 . CASSIGGHNQPQHF TGTGCCAGTAGTATTGGAGGCCACAATCAGCCCCAGCATTTT
TRBJ2-3 . TRBV10-3 TRBD1 CAISDGQGSDTQYF TGTGCCATCAGTGATGGACAGGGGTCAGATACGCAGTATTTT
TRBJ1-5 . TRBV2 . CASSEWAAQPQHF TGTGCCAGCAGTGAATGGGCAGCTCAGCCCCAGCATTTT
TRBJ2-5 . TRBV7-2 TRBD2 CASGRLAGQETQYF TGTGCCAGCGGAAGACTAGCGGGCCAAGAGACCCAGTACTTC
TRBJ2-2 few TRBV27 . CASSSTGIGELFF TGTGCCAGCAGTTCCACAGGGATCGGGGAGCTGTTTTTT